This T cell receptor beta chain was retrieved from a study of cytomegalovirus exposure and HLA in healthy donors. Germline V gene data show CDR1 as MNHEY and CDR2 as SMNVEV (reference sequence). The junction had 7 bases not matched to a gene; V was cut back by 3 bases and J by 7 bases. The CDR3 consists of 15 residues. A remark on this clone: Its target is unknown.

In the PCR, 60 Vbeta and 13 Jbeta primers were used. TCRdb keeps only in-frame clones here, not all; method: immunoSEQ multiplex PCR. Among approximately 120,000 clones, around three quarters were seen once, and the ten largest hold around 13%. Study-level points and caveats: Presence/absence analysis assumed near-uniform sequencing depth across donors. A later analysis linked 15,000 to 20,000 TCR beta sequences to HLA alleles at 0.05 false discovery rate. Later genetic work tied a missense DCLRE1C variant to beta-chain V and J trimming.

This TCR came from a woman aged 40 to 55 in good health and CMV-seropositive. What was sequenced was PBMCs. The chain couples TRBV27 to TRBJ2-2; 8 bases match TRBD2. CDR3 amino acids: CASSLGGRSGGELFF. The CDR3 region has the DNA TGTGCCAGCAGTTTGGGCGGGAGGTCTGGCGGGGAGCTGTTTTTT.